A selection of T cell receptor beta chains follows, all from one sample in a study of OX40 agonist ivuxolimab in advanced cancers. Assay used: immunoSEQ multiplex PCR; TCRdb lists only in-frame clones, some missing. The profile shows 45,000 to 50,000 clones, 79% of them singletons. The starting material was CD4+ or CD8+ T cells sorted from blood, obtained in a trial of the OX40 agonist ivuxolimab. The receptor source for this set is an adult with an advanced solid tumor such as melanoma, head and neck, liver or kidney cancer. Both conserved end residues are part of each CDR3. Each record gives: clone size, V gene, CDR3 protein. Clone size, where shown, is once, few, many, or a class for clones that have expanded.

-,TRBV5-8,CASSTYAGGAVGELFF
-,TRBV5-1,CASSFSGTSTGGNSPLHF
-,TRBV18,CASLRGSSYNEQFF
-,TRBV10-3,CASRRSPGGQETQYF
-,TRBV10-1,CASSESVRIKPWPGLNTEAFF
few,TRBV7-5,CVRSGTASPGQGVPGANVLTF
-,TRBV5-6,CASSPHRGWTATNEKLFF
few,TRBV7-9,CASSPRQNGYNEQFF
-,TRBV18,CASSPGIQQAKYEQYF
-,TRBV2,CAILKTGGAVGYTF